The clone carrying this T cell receptor (beta chain) was detected a few times. The junction had 13 bases not matched to a gene; V was cut back by 4 bases and J by 7 bases. CDR3 length: 17 residues. Germline CDR1 MNHEY, CDR2 SVGAGI. This sample stems from a study of identical twins. TCRdb ran MiXCR on the 5' RACE reads and lists one entry per CDR3 protein. Here the sample spans over 600,000 distinct CDR3 sequences, over 20% being singletons. The same data also contributed to another study, on T cells expressing NK-cell markers. From that report: These clonotypes additionally ranked first within the CD3+CD56-NKG2C+ fraction of a few donors.

The rearrangement uses TRBV6-5 and TRBJ2-7; 13 nucleotides match TRBD2. The clonotype comes from a woman younger than 30 in good health. The specimen was PBMCs. For the CDR3, the DNA is TGTGCCAGCAGTTTCTCCCCCGGGACTAGCGGGGATGTTGAGCAGTACTTC. Translation: CASSFSPGTSGDVEQYF.